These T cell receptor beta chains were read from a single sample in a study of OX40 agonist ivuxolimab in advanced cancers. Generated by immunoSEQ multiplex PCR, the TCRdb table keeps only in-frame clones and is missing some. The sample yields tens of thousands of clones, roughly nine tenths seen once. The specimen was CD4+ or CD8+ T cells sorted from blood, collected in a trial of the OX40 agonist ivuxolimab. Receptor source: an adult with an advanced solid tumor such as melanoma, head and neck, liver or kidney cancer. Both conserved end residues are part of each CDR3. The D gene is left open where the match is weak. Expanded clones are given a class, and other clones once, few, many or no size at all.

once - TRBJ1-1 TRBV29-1 CSATDRWNTEAFF TGCAGCGCCACGGACAGATGGAACACTGAAGCTTTCTTT
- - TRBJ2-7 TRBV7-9 CASSLGGQRYEQYF TGTGCCAGCAGCTTAGGCGGCCAGCGATACGAGCAGTACTTC
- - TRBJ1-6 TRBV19 CASSISIGSPLHF TGTGCCAGTAGTATATCGATAGGCTCACCCCTCCACTTT
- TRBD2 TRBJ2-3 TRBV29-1 CRALAGGKGTQYF TGCCGAGCCCTAGCGGGGGGAAAAGGTACGCAGTATTTT
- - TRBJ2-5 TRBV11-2 CASGWRQETQYF TGTGCCAGCGGGTGGAGGCAAGAGACCCAGTACTTC
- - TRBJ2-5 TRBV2 CASLGPPQETQYF TGTGCCAGCCTCGGCCCCCCCCAAGAGACCCAGTACTTC
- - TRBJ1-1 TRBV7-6 CASSLGSGVVNTEAFF TGTGCCAGCAGCTTGGGGTCAGGGGTCGTGAACACTGAAGCTTTCTTT
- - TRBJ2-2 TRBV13 CASSPPIRGELFF TGTGCCAGCAGCCCCCCCATCCGCGGGGAGCTGTTTTTT
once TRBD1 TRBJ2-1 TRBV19 CASSTPRTGFDEQFF TGTGCCAGTAGTACCCCCCGGACAGGCTTCGATGAGCAGTTCTTC
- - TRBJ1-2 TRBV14 CASSKTGPYGYTF TGTGCCAGCAGCAAGACAGGACCCTATGGCTACACCTTC
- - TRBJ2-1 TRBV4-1 CASSQDSGGGYNEQFF TGCGCCAGCAGCCAAGATTCGGGTGGGGGTTACAATGAGCAGTTCTTC
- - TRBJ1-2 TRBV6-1 CASSDWQANYGYTF TGTGCCAGCAGTGATTGGCAGGCGAACTATGGCTACACCTTC
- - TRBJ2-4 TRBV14 CASSQGVGRENYIQYF TGTGCCAGCAGCCAAGGGGTAGGGCGGGAAAATTACATTCAGTACTTC